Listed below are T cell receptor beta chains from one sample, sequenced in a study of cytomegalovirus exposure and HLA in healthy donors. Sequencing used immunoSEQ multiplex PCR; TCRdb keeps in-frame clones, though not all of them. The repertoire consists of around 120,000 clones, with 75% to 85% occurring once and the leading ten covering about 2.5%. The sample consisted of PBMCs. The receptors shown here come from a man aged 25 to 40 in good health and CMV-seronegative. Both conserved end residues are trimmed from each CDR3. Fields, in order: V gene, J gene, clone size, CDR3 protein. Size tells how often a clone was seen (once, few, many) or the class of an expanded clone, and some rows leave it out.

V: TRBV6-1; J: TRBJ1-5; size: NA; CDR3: ASRDRDKENQPQH
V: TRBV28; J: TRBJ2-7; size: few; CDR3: ASSGGVYEQY
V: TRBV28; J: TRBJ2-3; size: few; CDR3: ASSLLDRELSDTQY
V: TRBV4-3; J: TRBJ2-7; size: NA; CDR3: ASSQGPAGGYEQY
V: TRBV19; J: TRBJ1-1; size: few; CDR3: ASSPSPGNTEAF
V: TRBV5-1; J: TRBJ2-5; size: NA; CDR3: ASSFGETQY
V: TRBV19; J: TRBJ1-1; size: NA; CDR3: ASSPRQGIGPEAF
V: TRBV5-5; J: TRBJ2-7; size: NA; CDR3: ASSFDRGHEQY
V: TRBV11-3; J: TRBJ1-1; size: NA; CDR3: ASSLAGGGVAEAF
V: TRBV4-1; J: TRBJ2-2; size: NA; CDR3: ASSLLPGQTTFGKDGELF
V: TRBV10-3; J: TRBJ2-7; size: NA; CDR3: AISESQGFYEQY
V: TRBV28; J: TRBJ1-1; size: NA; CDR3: ASKGGAGTEAF
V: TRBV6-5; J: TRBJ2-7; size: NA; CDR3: ASSPPGVYEQY
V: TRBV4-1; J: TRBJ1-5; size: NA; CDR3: ASSQAPGQVNQPQH
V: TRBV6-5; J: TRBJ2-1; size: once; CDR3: ASRPQGGPYNEQF
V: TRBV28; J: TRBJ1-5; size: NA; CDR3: ASSSGGGIRPQH
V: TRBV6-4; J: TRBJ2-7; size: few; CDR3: AQTAGLEQY